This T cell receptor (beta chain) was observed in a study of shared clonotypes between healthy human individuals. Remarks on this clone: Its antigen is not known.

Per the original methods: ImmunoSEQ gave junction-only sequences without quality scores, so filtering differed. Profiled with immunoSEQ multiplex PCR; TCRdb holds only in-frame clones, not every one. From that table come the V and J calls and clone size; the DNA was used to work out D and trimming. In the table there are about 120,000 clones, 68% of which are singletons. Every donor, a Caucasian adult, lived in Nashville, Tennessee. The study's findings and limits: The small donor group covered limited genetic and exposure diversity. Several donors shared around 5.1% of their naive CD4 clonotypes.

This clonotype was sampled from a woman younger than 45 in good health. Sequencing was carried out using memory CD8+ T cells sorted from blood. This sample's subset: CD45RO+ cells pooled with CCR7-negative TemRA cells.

CDR3 loop: CASSFTRSYEQYF. The CDR3 DNA reads as TGTGCCAGCAGTTTCACTAGATCCTACGAGCAGTACTTC. This chain links TRBV27 with TRBJ2-7; D is perhaps TRBD2 (5 bases). V lost 3 bases and J 1 base, leaving 7 bases between the germline ends. The CDR3 spans 13 residues. CDR1 MNHEY and CDR2 SMNVEV come from the germline V gene (reference sequence).